This entry lists 9 T cell receptor beta chains sequenced from one sample in a study of blood T cell repertoires in COVID-19. Here immunoSEQ multiplex PCR was the method, and the copy in TCRdb shows in-frame clones only, minus some. This table has more than 150,000 clones, 70% to 85% appearing once. Sequencing was carried out using peripheral blood. All receptors derive from a woman aged 25 to 39 with acute or convalescent COVID-19.

This clone appeared a few times. The chain links TRBV6-5 to TRBJ1-2; tentatively, D is TRBD1 (6 bases). This CDR3 comprises 14 residues. The V gene's germline CDR1 is MNHEY and CDR2 SVGAGI. V lost 4 bases, J lost 5 bases, and 14 bases lay in between. CDR3 sequence: CASSSPDSGYGYTF. CDR3 DNA: TGTGCCAGCAGTTCCCCGGACAGTGGGTATGGCTACACCTTC.

This clone was observed once. CDR3 protein: CASSRRLETGKAGANVLTF. Written as DNA, the CDR3 is TGCGCCAGCAGCCGGAGACTCGAGACAGGGAAGGCTGGGGCCAACGTCCTGACTTTC. This chain joins TRBV5-1 and TRBJ2-6; 7 bases align to TRBD1. The V gene end was trimmed by 4 bases and the J gene end by 2 bases; junction bases not matched to a gene: 15. Per germline, CDR1 SGHRS and CDR2 YFSETQ. The CDR3 covers 19 residues.

This chain joins TRBV14 and TRBJ2-7; unclear D gene. This CDR3 has 14 amino acids. V was clipped by 1 base and J by 2 bases, with 9 bases between them. Germline assignment: CDR1 SGHDN and CDR2 FVKESK. The CDR3 DNA reads as TGTGCCAGCAGCCAAGTCCTACCCCCCTACGAGCAGTACTTC. The encoded protein is CASSQVLPPYEQYF.

This clone was counted between two and nine times. Here the CDR3 reads CASSRSGSGVTGELFF. The CDR3 DNA follows: TGTGCCAGCAGCCGGTCCGGCAGCGGGGTCACCGGGGAGCTGTTTTTT. The chain joins TRBV7-6 to TRBJ2-2, with 7 nucleotides matching TRBD2. With V trimmed by 5 bases and J by 4 bases, 10 bases remained unmatched. This CDR3 comprises 16 residues. CDR1 and CDR2 (germline): SGHVS, FNYEAQ.

With regard to this clone: The sample carries other DNA sequences with the same CDR3. The rearrangement uses TRBV9 and TRBJ1-1, with D maybe TRBD1 (6 bases). The germline gives CDR1 SGDLS, CDR2 YYNGEE. CDR3 size: 14 residues. Trimming stripped 2 bases from V and 1 base from J, with 9 bases between. The CDR3 loop reads CASSVGQGNTEAFF. As DNA, the CDR3 is TGTGCCAGCAGCGTGGGACAAGGGAACACTGAAGCTTTCTTT.

V and J are TRBV30 and TRBJ1-6; D is uncertain. The CDR3 consists of 16 residues. The V end was cut by 1 base, the J end by 0 bases, with 10 bases between. Germline lookup yields CDR1 GTSNPN and CDR2 SVGIG (reference sequence). The CDR3 here is CAWSDLRSSYNSPLHF. CDR3 nucleotides: TGTGCCTGGAGTGACCTGCGTAGCTCCTATAATTCACCCCTCCACTTT. Full variable domain (outside the CDR3, taken from reference TRBV30 and TRBJ1-6): SQTIHQWPATLVQPVGSPLSLECTVEGTSNPNLYWYRQAAGRGLQLLFYSVGIGQISSEVPQNLSASRPQDRQFILSSKKLLLSDSGFYLCAWSDLRSSYNSPLHFGNGTRLTVT.

This clone has only a few counts. The chain links TRBV4-2 to TRBJ1-6, with D tentatively TRBD1 (6 bases). V was pared by 3 bases and J by 8 bases, with 26 bases between. The CDR3 runs 19 residues. Germline V gene data show CDR1 as LGHNA and CDR2 as YNFKEQ. The CDR3 loop is CASSHDLPRDTRLDSPLHF. The CDR3, as DNA: TGTGCCAGCAGCCATGATCTACCGAGGGACACTCGTCTTGATTCACCCCTCCACTTT.

The chain joins TRBV6-6 to TRBJ1-1; D possibly corresponds to TRBD1 (6 bases). The germline V gene encodes CDR1 MNHNY and CDR2 SVGAGI (reference sequence). This CDR3 is built from 13 residues. The V gene lost 2 bases and the J gene lost 10 bases, with 14 bases spanning the gap. The CDR3 reads CASSYGQGRRAFF. CDR3 DNA: TGTGCCAGCAGTTACGGGCAGGGGCGCCGAGCTTTCTTT.

The chain joins TRBV7-9 to TRBJ2-2, with 7 nucleotides matching TRBD1. CDR1 and CDR2 from the germline V gene are SEHNR and FQNEAQ (reference sequence). This CDR3 has 18 residues. Trimming took 4 bases from V and 5 from J; bases not matched to a gene: 16. DNA for the CDR3: TGTGCCAGCAGCTCAAACAGGGGTATGAGCGGATCGACCGGGGAGCTGTTTTTT. It is translated as CASSSNRGMSGSTGELFF.